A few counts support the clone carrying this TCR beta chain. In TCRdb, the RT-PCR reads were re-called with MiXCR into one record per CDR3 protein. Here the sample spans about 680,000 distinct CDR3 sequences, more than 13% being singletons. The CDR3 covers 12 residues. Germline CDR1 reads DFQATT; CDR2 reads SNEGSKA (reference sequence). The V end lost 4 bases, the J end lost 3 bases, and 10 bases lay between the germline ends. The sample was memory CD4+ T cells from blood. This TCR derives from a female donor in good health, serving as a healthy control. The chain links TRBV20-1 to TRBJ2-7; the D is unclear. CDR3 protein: CSATSTLYEQYF. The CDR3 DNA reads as TGCAGTGCTACCAGCACCCTCTACGAGCAGTACTTC.